This T cell receptor (beta chain) was found in a study of graft-versus-host responses after intestinal transplantation. As for the study in general: Recipients were given multivisceral, liver-intestinal, or isolated intestinal transplants.

Trimming at V came to 4 bases and at J to 9 bases, leaving 7 bases not matched to a gene. The CDR3 length is 15 residues. Germline values: CDR1 SGHRS, CDR2 YFSETQ. Only a few counts were recorded for this clone. Profiling relied on immunoSEQ multiplex PCR, and the TCRdb table lists in-frame clones only, not all of them. In the table there are about 15,000 clones, about 30% of which are singletons. Responders (about 200,000, CFSE-labeled) were co-plated with about 200,000 irradiated, violet-dye-labeled stimulators. The TCR comes from a human patient who received an intestinal transplant. This specimen was alloreactive CD4+ T cells from a mixed lymphocyte reaction culture, taken before intestinal transplant. Regarding subset: CFSE-low proliferating T cells sorted from roughly six-day pre-transplant mixed lymphocyte reaction (GvH or HvG direction). J is TRBJ2-1 and V is TRBV5-1, with 13 bases matching TRBD2. The CDR3 bases are TGCGCCAGCAGCCTTCCGGGACTAGCGGGACTTGAGCAGTTCTTC. Residues: CASSLPGLAGLEQFF.